This T cell receptor beta chain was obtained from a study of T cells in Graves' hyperthyroidism and ophthalmopathy. Points from the study as a whole: The blood repertoire included most of the expanded thyroid clonotypes above 0.001.

This clonotype was seen a handful of times. What it binds is not known. Authors of the study amplified TCR beta CDR3 regions from RNA transcripts. Carried out on the TCR CDR3, a first-round RT-PCR used the HTBI primer set. TCRdb passed the multiplex PCR reads through MiXCR, listing each CDR3 protein once. The table shows 560,000 or so distinct CDR3 sequences, with more than 45% occurring only once. Patients counted as stable if ophthalmopathy did not develop within 18 months. Newly diagnosed hyperthyroidism, duration under 2 months, in patients aged 18 to 65. Patients having uncontrolled infection, another autoimmune disease, pregnancy or lactation were not included. The source is a woman aged 18 to 35 with Graves' hyperthyroidism. The material sequenced was peripheral blood or thyroid tissue (not recorded which).

This CDR3 is CASSLNSLGDYGYTF. In DNA form, the CDR3 reads TGTGCCAGCAGCTTAAATTCGCTAGGGGACTATGGCTACACCTTC. V gene TRBV7-2 combines with J gene TRBJ1-2, with D possibly being TRBD1 (5 bases). The CDR3 extends over 15 amino acids. The V and J ends lost 2 bases and 3 bases respectively, with 13 bases between them. Germline lookup yields CDR1 SGHTA and CDR2 FQGNSA.